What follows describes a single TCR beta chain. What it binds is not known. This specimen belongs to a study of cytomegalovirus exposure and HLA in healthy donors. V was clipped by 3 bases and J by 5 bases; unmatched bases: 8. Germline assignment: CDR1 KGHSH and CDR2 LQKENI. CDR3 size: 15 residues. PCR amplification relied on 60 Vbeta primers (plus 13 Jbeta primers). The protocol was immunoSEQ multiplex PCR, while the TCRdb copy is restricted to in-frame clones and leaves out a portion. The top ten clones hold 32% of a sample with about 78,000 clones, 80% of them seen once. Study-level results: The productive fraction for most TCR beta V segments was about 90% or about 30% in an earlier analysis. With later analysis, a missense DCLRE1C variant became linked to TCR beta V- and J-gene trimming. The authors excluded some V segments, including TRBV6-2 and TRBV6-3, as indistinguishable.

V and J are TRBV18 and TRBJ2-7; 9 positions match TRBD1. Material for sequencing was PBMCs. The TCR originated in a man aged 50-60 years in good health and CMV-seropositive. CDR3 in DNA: TGTGCCAGCTCACCGAGGACAGGGGATATGCACGAGCAGTACTTC. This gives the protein CASSPRTGDMHEQYF.